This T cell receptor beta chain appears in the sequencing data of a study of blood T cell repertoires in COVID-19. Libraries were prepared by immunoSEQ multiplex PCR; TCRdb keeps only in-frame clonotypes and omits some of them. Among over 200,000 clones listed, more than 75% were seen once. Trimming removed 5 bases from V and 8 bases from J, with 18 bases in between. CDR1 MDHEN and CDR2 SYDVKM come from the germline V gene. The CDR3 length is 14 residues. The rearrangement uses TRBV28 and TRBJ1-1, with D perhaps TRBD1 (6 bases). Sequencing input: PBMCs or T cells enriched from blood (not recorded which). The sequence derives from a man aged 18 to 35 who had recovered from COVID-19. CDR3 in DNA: TGTGCCAGCAGTCGCCCCGGGACACTCCCCGAAGCTTTCTTT. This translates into CASSRPGTLPEAFF. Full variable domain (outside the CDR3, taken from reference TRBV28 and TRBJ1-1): DVKVTQSSRYLVKRTGEKVFLECVQDMDHENMFWYRQDPGLGLRLIYFSYDVKMKEKGDIPEGYSVSREKKERFSLILESASTNQTSMYLCASSRPGTLPEAFFGQGTRLTVV.